This record concerns one TCR beta chain sequence. The data originate from a study of Graves' ophthalmopathy and Graves' hyperthyroidism. Transcripts of RNA were the source for amplifying TCR beta CDR3 regions. After a first-round RT-PCR with HTBI primers, a second-round multiplex PCR was run. MiXCR, run by TCRdb on the multiplex PCR reads, gives a single entry per CDR3 protein. This table holds roughly 220,000 distinct CDR3 sequences, less than 55% found once. This CDR3 has 13 residues. Germline V CDR1 and CDR2: SEHNR, FQNEAQ (reference sequence). V dropped 2 bases and J dropped 5 bases, with 6 bases sitting between them.

The genes are TRBV7-9 and TRBJ2-2; no reliable D call. This TCR was recovered from an adult man with Graves' ophthalmopathy. Sequencing was done on a sample of peripheral blood. CDR3 region: CASSLKVTGELFF. The CDR3 DNA sequence: TGTGCCAGCAGCTTAAAAGTGACCGGGGAGCTGTTTTTT.